The present TCR beta chain was sequenced within a study of blood T cell repertoires in COVID-19. Background on the study: Whether acute or convalescent, the COVID-19 samples came from the United States, Italy and Spain. T cells, B-cell-depleted T cells, or PBMCs supplied cDNA or gDNA.

CDR1 and CDR2 from the germline V gene are MGHRA and YSYEKL. V was pared by 4 bases and J by 0 bases, with 12 bases between. There are 15 residues in the CDR3. Enrolment of Seattle patients took place during active infection, and they were followed longitudinally. Libraries were prepared by immunoSEQ multiplex PCR; TCRdb keeps only in-frame clonotypes and omits some of them. Of 55,000 to 70,000 clones listed, around 90% are singletons. This rearrangement joins TRBV4-1 to TRBJ1-1, with a possible D match to TRBD1 (5 bases). The sequenced sample was peripheral blood. The sequence was obtained from a woman aged 45-65 years with COVID-19, enrolled during active disease. CDR3 nucleotides: TGCGCCAGCAGCCGAGAAGGGGTCCTGAACACTGAAGCTTTCTTT. Amino acids: CASSREGVLNTEAFF.